This TCR beta chain was recovered during a study of neoadjuvant anti-PD-1 for oral cavity cancer. Study-wide background: Non-progressing patients received a fourth nivolumab dose near day 43, then surgery on days 50-56. Overall study results and limits: After neoadjuvant nivolumab, PBMC T cell clonality was significantly higher in non-responders than responders. Each response group had just a few patients in TCR analyses.

Patients were newly diagnosed with stage II-IVA oral cavity squamous cell carcinoma without prior systemic or radiation treatment. Germline V gene lookup returns CDR1 SGHNT and CDR2 YENEEA. The CDR3 length is 14 residues. The V gene lost 2 bases and the J gene lost 5 bases, with 9 bases spanning the gap. As concerns this clone: What it recognizes is unknown.

Profiled with immunoSEQ multiplex PCR; TCRdb holds only in-frame clones, not every one. The sample carries some 71,000 clones, around 80% recorded once. This clonotype was sampled from a person aged 40 to 85 with oral cavity squamous cell carcinoma. The sequencing used PBMCs, collected before nivolumab (anti-PD-1) treatment. V and J are TRBV11-3 and TRBJ2-2, with a possible D match to TRBD1 (6 bases). Here the CDR3 reads CASSLTGHTGELFF. The CDR3 coding sequence is TGTGCCAGCAGCTTAACAGGGCATACCGGGGAGCTGTTTTTT.